This TCR beta chain comes out of a study of T cell repertoires in cytomegalovirus infection. TCRdb redid the calling of the reads with MiXCR, one entry per CDR3 protein. The sample contains roughly 500,000 distinct CDR3 sequences, approximately 17% of which appear only once. CDR3 length: 14 amino acids. V shed 0 bases and J shed 7 bases, with 12 bases lying between them. Germline lookup yields CDR1 SEHNR and CDR2 FQNEAQ (reference sequence). This clonotype was observed at least ten times. V gene TRBV7-9 combines with J gene TRBJ1-1; D unresolved. The TCR originated in a human donor in good health (CMV status not recorded). Some clones in this sample may be carry-over from other donors' samples. Sequences were obtained from CD8+ T cells from PBMCs. CDR3 in DNA: TGTGCCAGCAGCTTAGCGGGTACCAATTATGAAGCTTTCTTT. This gives the protein CASSLAGTNYEAFF.